Each of the 26 T cell receptor beta chains below was sequenced from the same sample in a study of T-cell memory formation after mild COVID-19 (TCRdb year 2021). Library construction relied on 5' RACE. This sample was sequenced with an Illumina NovaSeq 6000. TCRdb took the public reads, trimmed them with fastp at Q25, ran MiXCR for clone calling and kept in-frame beta chains. Rows with one shared CDR3 protein collapse into an entry with the most common genes and DNA. A total of a few hundred thousand distinct CDR3 sequences appear in this sample, roughly 20% of them only once. The biggest ten clones account for roughly 21% of the sample. Material: PBMCs or a T cell subset sorted from them (not recorded which). All receptors derive from a man younger than 35 who had mild COVID-19 (a few samples of this study predate the infection). The sample titles of this study are shuffled in the database, so cell type and time point are left out; the donor was told from shared clones.

This clonotype was detected only a few times. V is TRBV5-1 and J is TRBJ1-1; 7 bases align to TRBD1. V lost 0 bases to trimming and J lost 2 bases; unmatched junction nucleotides: 4. The germline V gene encodes CDR1 SGHRS and CDR2 YFSETQ. This CDR3 is 15 amino acids long. CDR3: CASSLAQGLNTEAFF. DNA of the CDR3: TGCGCCAGCAGCTTGGCACAGGGGTTAAACACTGAAGCTTTCTTT.

This clonotype was recorded at least ten times. The chain joins TRBV27 to TRBJ2-5; 9 nucleotides agree with TRBD1. J gave up 9 bases and V 6 bases, and 11 bases lay outside the gene matches. The CDR3 spans 14 residues. CDR1 and CDR2 from the germline V gene are MNHEY and SMNVEV (reference sequence). CDR3 bases: TGTGCCAGCAGCTTACAGGGACAGGGTATCGCCCAGTACTTC. Residues: CASSLQGQGIAQYF.

The J gene is TRBJ2-7, the V gene TRBV7-2; perhaps D is TRBD1 or TRBD2 (5 bases each). Per the germline V gene, CDR1 is SGHTA and CDR2 is FQGNSA. This CDR3 contains 15 residues. With 1 base removed from V and 2 bases from J, the gap between germline ends came to 12 bases. CDR3 nucleotide sequence: TGTGCCAGCAGCTTAGGGACGGGGCCCCCCTACGAGCAGTACTTC. Translation: CASSLGTGPPYEQYF. Based on the CDR3 plus reference TRBV7-2 and TRBJ2-7, the full variable domain is GAGVSQSPSNKVTEKGKDVELRCDPISGHTALYWYRQSLGQGLEFLIYFQGNSAPDKSGLPSDRFSAERTGGSVSTLTIQRTQQEDSAVYLCASSLGTGPPYEQYFGPGTRLTVT.

This clonotype was recorded a few times. The CDR3 is CARGTAERTGELFF. The CDR3 DNA reads as TGTGCCAGGGGGACAGCCGAACGGACCGGGGAGCTGTTTTTT. The rearrangement joins TRBV7-9 to TRBJ2-2, with 7 bases matching TRBD1. Looked up from germline, CDR1 is SEHNR and CDR2 is FQNEAQ (reference sequence). V lost 9 bases to trimming and J lost 5 bases; unmatched junction nucleotides: 9. CDR3 length: 14 amino acids.

The chain employs TRBV2 and TRBJ2-3; D gene unclear. The CDR3 consists of 13 residues. Germline V gives CDR1 SNHLY, CDR2 FYNNEI. Trimming cost V 7 bases and J 4 bases, with 12 bases left between them. DNA for the CDR3: TGTGCCAGCACATGGAGCGTGTCAGATACGCAGTATTTT. As protein: CASTWSVSDTQYF. Full variable domain (missing parts from reference TRBV2 and TRBJ2-3): EPEVTQTPSHQVTQMGQEVILRCVPISNHLYFYWYRQILGQKVEFLVSFYNNEISEKSEIFDDQFSVERPDGSNFTLKIRSTKLEDSAMYFCASTWSVSDTQYFGPGTRLTVL.

The chain's CDR3 is CASSSRGGPEQYV. In DNA, the CDR3 is TGTGCCAGCAGTTCCCGTGGGGGTCCCGAGCAGTACGTC. The chain carries TRBV28 and TRBJ2-7; D is possibly TRBD1 or TRBD2 (5 bases each). The V end lost 4 bases, the J end lost 6 bases, and 13 bases lay between the germline ends. The length of the CDR3 is 13 residues. The germline V gene has CDR1 MDHEN and CDR2 SYDVKM.

This clonotype occurred many times. The V call is TRBV18, the J call TRBJ1-6; D uncertain. The germline V gene has CDR1 KGHSH and CDR2 LQKENI. The length of the CDR3 is 15 residues. Trimming cost V 2 bases and J 0 bases, with 5 bases left between them. This CDR3 is CASSPASSYNSPLHF. The CDR3 nucleotides read TGTGCCAGCTCACCAGCGAGCTCCTATAATTCACCCCTCCACTTT. Complete variable domain (other parts from reference TRBV18 and TRBJ1-6): NAGVMQNPRHLVRRRGQEARLRCSPMKGHSHVYWYRQLPEEGLKFMVYLQKENIIDESGMPKERFSAEFPKEGPSILRIQQVVRGDSAAYFCASSPASSYNSPLHFGNGTRLTVT.

The rearrangement links TRBV20-1 to TRBJ1-3; TRBD1 might be the D (6 bases). The CDR3 consists of 16 residues. CDR1 is DFQATT, CDR2 SNEGSKA, per germline (reference sequence). V lost 0 bases and J lost 0, with 12 bases in between. The CDR3 nucleotides read TGCAGTGCTAGAGACCGACAGGCGAACTCTGGAAACACCATATATTTT. It translates to CSARDRQANSGNTIYF.

The chain recombines TRBV23-1 with TRBJ1-2; the D gene is possibly TRBD1 (6 bases). TRBV23-1 is marked as an open reading frame, function uncertain. This CDR3 spans 13 amino acids. V lost 6 bases, J lost 6 bases, and 14 bases lay in between. CDR3 sequence (DNA): TGCGCCAGCAGGCTCCGGGGGGGCAATGGCTACACCTTC. It codes for CASRLRGGNGYTF.

This clonotype was observed a few times. The V call is TRBV20-1, the J call TRBJ2-3; D is possibly TRBD1 or TRBD2 (5 bases each). The CDR3 loop spans 14 amino acids. Trimming pared 1 base from V and 8 bases from J, leaving 16 bases between. In germline, CDR1 is DFQATT, CDR2 SNEGSKA (reference sequence). The CDR3 DNA follows: TGCAGTGCTAGAGTTCCGGGGCCTCCTGGTACGCAGTATTTT. Protein sequence: CSARVPGPPGTQYF.

The chain carries TRBV5-1 and TRBJ2-3; D may be TRBD1 (6 bases). V lost 0 bases, J lost 3 bases, and 11 bases lay in between. The germline V gene encodes CDR1 SGHRS and CDR2 YFSETQ. The CDR3 covers 15 residues. DNA of the CDR3: TGCGCCAGCAGCTTGGATGGGGGCCGGACAGATACGCAGTATTTT. Encoded protein: CASSLDGGRTDTQYF. The variable domain in full, with the rest retrieved from reference TRBV5-1 and TRBJ2-3, is KAGVTQTPRYLIKTRGQQVTLSCSPISGHRSVSWYQQTPGQGLQFLFEYFSETQRNKGNFPGRFSGRQFSNSRSEMNVSTLELGDSALYLCASSLDGGRTDTQYFGPGTRLTVL.

The chain couples TRBV19 to TRBJ2-7; possibly TRBD2 for D (5 bases). Trimming shortened V by 3 bases and J by 7 bases, and 7 bases separated the two germline ends. The V gene's germline CDR1 is LNHDA and CDR2 SQIVND (reference sequence). The CDR3 covers 11 residues. The CDR3 region has the DNA TGTGCCAGTAGTATCCGGGGAGAGCAGTACTTC. Its translation is CASSIRGEQYF.

Here the CDR3 reads CASSPTAGRGSPLHF. CDR3 in DNA: TGTGCCAGCTCACCCACGGCGGGGAGAGGATCACCCCTCCACTTT. The V call is TRBV18, the J call TRBJ1-6; D is ambiguous. Per germline, CDR1 KGHSH and CDR2 LQKENI. The CDR3 runs to 15 residues. V shed 3 bases and J shed 10 bases, with 16 bases lying between them.

This clonotype occurred a few times. The V and J genes are TRBV28 and TRBJ2-2; D possibly corresponds to TRBD1 (6 bases). The V gene lost 4 bases and the J gene lost 2 bases, with 20 bases spanning the gap. CDR1 is MDHEN, CDR2 SYDVKM, per germline. The CDR3 length is 18 residues. The CDR3: CASSSSEMRGYNTGELFF. CDR3 sequence (DNA): TGTGCCAGCAGTTCGTCTGAAATGAGGGGGTATAACACCGGGGAGCTGTTTTTT.

This clonotype showed up just a few times. This chain uses TRBV4-1 with TRBJ2-7; D possibly uses TRBD1 or TRBD2 (5 bases each). Trimming stripped 0 bases from V and 3 bases from J, with 15 bases between. The CDR3 runs to 16 residues. Looked up from germline, CDR1 is MGHRA and CDR2 is YSYEKL. CDR3 residues: CASSQDRGGRYYEQYV. The CDR3 nucleotides are TGCGCCAGCAGCCAAGATCGGGGCGGCAGATACTACGAGCAGTACGTC.

This clonotype has only a few counts. This rearrangement joins TRBV20-1 to TRBJ2-5; unclear D gene. Trimming shortened V by 1 base and J by 5 bases, and 17 bases separated the two germline ends. The CDR3 length is 15 residues. In germline, CDR1 is DFQATT, CDR2 SNEGSKA (reference sequence). The DNA of the CDR3 is TGCAGTGCTAGAGCAAACTACCAACCCGGGGAGACCCAGTACTTC. It specifies CSARANYQPGETQYF.

In its sample, this clonotype was seen many times. The J gene is TRBJ2-1, the V gene TRBV4-3; D gene uncertain. The length of the CDR3 is 15 residues. With 1 base removed from V and 0 bases from J, the gap between germline ends came to 7 bases. CDR1 is LGHNA, CDR2 YSLEER, per germline. CDR3 residues: CASSQGTSSYNEQFF. DNA for the CDR3: TGCGCCAGCAGCCAAGGCACGAGCTCCTACAATGAGCAGTTCTTC.

The chain links TRBV5-1 to TRBJ1-6; D remains ambiguous. V was clipped by 0 bases and J by 14 bases, with 12 bases between them. The CDR3 consists of 13 residues. CDR1 and CDR2 from the germline V gene are SGHRS and YFSETQ. In DNA form, the CDR3 reads TGCGCCAGCAGCTTGGAGACGGAACGAACCCTCCACTTT. This codes for CASSLETERTLHF.

V usage is TRBV20-1 and J usage is TRBJ2-3, with D possibly TRBD2 on 7 matching bases. Germline V gene sequence: CDR1 DFQATT, CDR2 SNEGSKA (reference sequence). V was trimmed by 0 bases and J by 4 bases, leaving 14 bases between them. The CDR3 loop spans 15 amino acids. The chain's CDR3 is CSARDWGGPSDTQYF. CDR3 nucleotide sequence: TGCAGTGCTAGAGATTGGGGGGGGCCATCAGATACGCAGTATTTT.

The chain links TRBV6-1 to TRBJ1-3; no clear D. The V end lost 5 bases, the J end lost 4 bases, and 18 bases lay between the germline ends. Germline loops: CDR1 MNHNS, CDR2 SASEGT. This CDR3 is 16 amino acids long. For the CDR3, the DNA is TGTGCCAGCAGTCGCCAGGAGGTCGCGTCCGGAAACACCATATATTTT. Encoded protein: CASSRQEVASGNTIYF.

This sequence joins TRBV24-1 and TRBJ2-2, with a weak D call TRBD2 (6 bases). Germline loops: CDR1 KGHDR, CDR2 SFDVKD. The CDR3 is 18 amino acids. Trimming pared 0 bases from V and 1 base from J, leaving 14 bases between. The CDR3 sequence is CATSDLFEGGGNTGELFF. The CDR3 DNA follows: TGTGCCACCAGTGATTTGTTTGAGGGAGGCGGGAACACCGGGGAGCTGTTTTTT.

The chain recombines TRBV6-5 with TRBJ2-1; no clear D. The CDR3 spans 11 residues. Germline-derived CDR1 and CDR2 are MNHEY and SVGAGI. The ends were cut back, 0 bases at V and 10 bases at J, with 4 bases in the middle. The CDR3 coding sequence is TGTGCCAGCAGTTACTCGAGGGAGCAGTTCTTC. Protein product: CASSYSREQFF.

This sequence joins TRBV29-1 and TRBJ2-5, with 11 bases that match TRBD1. The V segment lost 6 bases and the J segment 5 bases; nucleotides outside the gene matches: 8. This CDR3 region has 14 residues. From germline, CDR1 is SQVTM and CDR2 ANQGSEA. DNA for the CDR3: TGCAGCGTGTACGGACAGGGGGCTGGGGAGACCCAGTACTTC. Amino acids: CSVYGQGAGETQYF.

The chain carries TRBV5-6 and TRBJ1-3, with D unresolved. V lost 2 bases to trimming and J lost 0 bases, with 9 bases between them. Looked up from germline, CDR1 is SGHDT and CDR2 is YYEEEE. There are 15 residues in the CDR3. CDR3 protein: CASSFRFASGNTIYF. CDR3 nucleotides: TGTGCCAGCAGCTTCCGGTTTGCCTCTGGAAACACCATATATTTT.

The CDR3: CASRLRPPGMSSGNTIYF. The CDR3 nucleotides read TGTGCCAGCAGGCTTCGACCCCCCGGGATGAGCTCTGGAAACACCATATATTTT. The chain recombines TRBV7-2 with TRBJ1-3; D gene uncertain. Germline V CDR1 and CDR2: SGHTA, FQGNSA. The CDR3 extends over 18 amino acids. V lost 6 bases and J 0 bases, leaving 21 bases between the germline ends.

The gene calls are TRBV28 and TRBJ2-3; D remains ambiguous. Germline V gene data show CDR1 as MDHEN and CDR2 as SYDVKM. Trimming took 8 bases from V and 0 from J, leaving 6 bases between them. CDR3 size: 12 residues. For the CDR3, the DNA is TGTGCCAGCGGGCATAGCACAGATACGCAGTATTTT. It specifies CASGHSTDTQYF. The full variable domain, completed using reference TRBV28 and TRBJ2-3, is DVKVTQSSRYLVKRTGEKVFLECVQDMDHENMFWYRQDPGLGLRLIYFSYDVKMKEKGDIPEGYSVSREKKERFSLILESASTNQTSMYLCASGHSTDTQYFGPGTRLTVL.